This T cell receptor beta chain originates from a study of control samples from healthy donors and cancer patients. The germline CDR1 and CDR2 sequences are MDHEN and SYDVKM. Trimming cost V 4 bases and J 6 bases, with 18 bases left between them. The CDR3 sequence is 16 residues long. Sequencing was performed with immunoSEQ multiplex PCR; in TCRdb, only in-frame clones are kept and a portion is missing. The table lists roughly 63,000 clones, 90% of them singletons. The chain combines TRBV28 with TRBJ1-4; D gene unclear. The sequence came from a man in his sixties with colorectal cancer. Sequencing used PBMCs. CDR3 nucleotide sequence: TGTGCCAGCAGTTCGGCGGGTGAGGGAATCGATGAAAAACTGTTTTTT. Translation gives CASSSAGEGIDEKLFF.